This T cell receptor beta chain emerged from a study of T cell repertoires and Cas9 in healthy adults. Study-wide background: CD4 and CD8 compartments: SpCas9-reactive T cells profiled for potency, cytotoxicity, lineage.

The assay was immunoSEQ multiplex PCR, and TCRdb's table has in-frame clones only and misses some. This table has over 12,000 clones, 80% to 90% appearing once. The clonotype originates from a human donor in good health. Sequences were obtained from Tregs (CD4+, CD25+, CD127-, CD137-, CD154-) from PBMCs; culture status not recorded.

CDR3 amino acids: CASSRTGYLNNSPLHF. The CDR3 nucleotides are TGTGCCAGCTCGAGGACAGGGTATCTTAATAATTCACCCCTCCACTTT. This rearrangement joins TRBV18 to TRBJ1-6, with 8 nucleotides matching TRBD1. V dropped 6 bases and J dropped 5; count of bases not matched to a gene: 9. The CDR3 is 16 residues long. Germline V gene sequence: CDR1 KGHSH, CDR2 LQKENI.